Following are 24 T cell receptor beta chains from one sample sequenced in a study of long-term antiretroviral therapy in people with HIV. This was the immunoSEQ v3.0 assay at survey level. Only in-frame clones appear in the TCRdb table, and some are missing; sequencing was by immunoSEQ multiplex PCR. The sample contains approximately 12,000 clones, roughly 87% of which appear only once. The sequenced sample was unsorted PBMCs, obtained around 8.1 years after starting antiretroviral therapy. Every receptor here comes from a man aged 45-65 years with HIV.

This chain connects TRBV10-1 to TRBJ2-3; perhaps D is TRBD1 or TRBD2 (5 bases each). The germline V gene has CDR1 WNHNN and CDR2 SYGVQD (reference sequence). This CDR3 region has 14 residues. The V and J ends lost 4 bases and 6 bases respectively, with 14 bases between them. CDR3 nucleotides: TGCGCCAGCAGTGGAGGCAGGGAGTGGGATACGCAGTATTTT. This translates into CASSGGREWDTQYF.

The chain carries TRBV5-6 and TRBJ2-1; TRBD2 aligns across 10 bases. CDR1 is SGHDT and CDR2 is YYEEEE in the germline V gene. V dropped 0 bases and J dropped 4; count of bases not matched to a gene: 4. This CDR3 is built from 16 residues. The chain's CDR3 is CASSLGAGGMYNEQFF. DNA for the CDR3: TGTGCCAGCAGCTTGGGAGCGGGGGGGATGTACAATGAGCAGTTCTTC.

The chain recombines TRBV19 with TRBJ2-3, with 10 bases that match TRBD2. Germline CDR1 reads LNHDA; CDR2 reads SQIVND (reference sequence). Unmatched junction bases numbered 8, after V lost 10 bases and J lost 4 bases. The CDR3 runs to 14 residues. Here the CDR3 reads CATSELAGADTQYF. The DNA of the CDR3 is TGTGCCACCAGTGAGCTAGCGGGAGCAGATACGCAGTATTTT. Filled out from reference TRBV19 and TRBJ2-3, the complete variable domain reads DGGITQSPKYLFRKEGQNVTLSCEQNLNHDAMYWYRQDPGQGLRLIYYSQIVNDFQKGDIAEGYSVSREKKESFPLTVTSAQKNPTAFYLCATSELAGADTQYFGPGTRLTVL.

CDR3 coding DNA: TGCAGCGTTGGGGAAGGGTTTTCGGGTCAGCCCCAGCATTTT. Protein: CSVGEGFSGQPQHF. The chain employs TRBV29-1 and TRBJ1-5; D unclear. Germline values: CDR1 SQVTM, CDR2 ANQGSEA. The CDR3 sequence is 14 residues long. The V and J ends lost 4 bases and 6 bases respectively, with 16 bases between them.

The chain carries TRBV2 and TRBJ2-7; TRBD1 matches 8 bases. This CDR3 contains 14 residues. CDR1 is SNHLY and CDR2 is FYNNEI in the germline V gene. V shed 8 bases and J 0 bases; nucleotides not matched to a gene: 6. CDR3 amino acids: CASETGANSYEQYF. In nucleotides, the CDR3 is TGTGCCAGCGAGACAGGGGCCAACTCCTACGAGCAGTACTTC. Supplemented by reference TRBV2 and TRBJ2-7, the full variable domain reads EPEVTQTPSHQVTQMGQEVILRCVPISNHLYFYWYRQILGQKVEFLVSFYNNEISEKSEIFDDQFSVERPDGSNFTLKIRSTKLEDSAMYFCASETGANSYEQYFGPGTRLTVT.

This sequence joins TRBV27 and TRBJ2-7; D is uncertain. Germline V CDR1 and CDR2: MNHEY, SMNVEV (reference sequence). The CDR3 loop spans 13 amino acids. The V gene lost 2 bases and the J gene lost 2 bases, with 7 bases spanning the gap. The CDR3 nucleotides read TGTGCCAGCAGTTTAGGTACGACCTACGAGCAGTACTTC. This codes for CASSLGTTYEQYF.

V gene TRBV30 combines with J gene TRBJ2-3; TRBD2 is a possible D gene (5 bases). CDR1 and CDR2 from the germline V gene are GTSNPN and SVGIG (reference sequence). V was cut by 7 bases and J by 4 bases, with 12 bases left in between. This CDR3 has 12 amino acids. The CDR3 DNA is TGTGCCTCCCACGGGGATTCAGATACGCAGTATTTT. This codes for CASHGDSDTQYF. Combining the CDR3 with reference TRBV30 and TRBJ2-3 gives the whole variable domain SQTIHQWPATLVQPVGSPLSLECTVEGTSNPNLYWYRQAAGRGLQLLFYSVGIGQISSEVPQNLSASRPQDRQFILSSKKLLLSDSGFYLCASHGDSDTQYFGPGTRLTVL.

This clone was counted between two and nine times. This chain uses TRBV15 with TRBJ1-1; possibly TRBD1 for D (6 bases). V was cut by 4 bases and J by 0 bases, with 12 bases left in between. The CDR3 sequence is 15 residues long. Germline V gene lookup returns CDR1 LNHNV and CDR2 YYDKDF (reference sequence). The chain's CDR3 is CATSISTGMNTEAFF. The CDR3 DNA is TGTGCCACCAGCATCTCGACAGGCATGAACACTGAAGCTTTCTTT.

This chain connects TRBV5-4 to TRBJ1-1; D unresolved. The germline CDR1 and CDR2 sequences are SGHNT and YYREEE (reference sequence). This CDR3 is built from 13 residues. The V gene lost 0 bases and the J gene lost 8 bases, with 11 bases spanning the gap. The CDR3 spells CASSLDEAEEAFF. In DNA, the CDR3 is TGTGCCAGCAGCTTGGACGAGGCCGAGGAAGCTTTCTTT. The whole variable domain, remainder taken from reference TRBV5-4 and TRBJ1-1, is ETGVTQSPTHLIKTRGQQVTLRCSSQSGHNTVSWYQQALGQGPQFIFQYYREEENGRGNFPPRFSGLQFPNYSSELNVNALELDDSALYLCASSLDEAEEAFFGQGTRLTVV.

This chain joins TRBV7-3 and TRBJ2-2; 8 bases match TRBD2. CDR1 is SGHTA, CDR2 FQGTGA, per germline. Trimming cost V 1 base and J 0 bases; bases outside gene matches: 4. CDR3 length: 17 residues. CDR3 coding DNA: TGTGCCAGCAGCTTAATCGCGGGAGGTGCGAACACCGGGGAGCTGTTTTTT. Protein sequence: CASSLIAGGANTGELFF. Filled out from reference TRBV7-3 and TRBJ2-2, the complete variable domain reads GAGVSQTPSNKVTEKGKYVELRCDPISGHTALYWYRQSLGQGPEFLIYFQGTGAADDSGLPNDRFFAVRPEGSVSTLKIQRTERGDSAVYLCASSLIAGGANTGELFFGEGSRLTVL.

This rearrangement joins TRBV19 to TRBJ2-3, with D hard to call. The germline V gene encodes CDR1 LNHDA and CDR2 SQIVND (reference sequence). The V gene lost 8 bases and the J gene lost 0 bases, with 9 bases spanning the gap. The CDR3 sequence is 13 residues long. CDR3 nucleotide sequence: TGTGCCAGTTGGGCGGAGAGCACAGATACGCAGTATTTT. Translating it yields CASWAESTDTQYF.

This chain links TRBV27 with TRBJ2-6; D not certain. Trimming removed 5 bases at V and 5 bases at J, with 22 bases between. CDR3 length: 18 amino acids. Per the germline V gene, CDR1 is MNHEY and CDR2 is SMNVEV (reference sequence). The CDR3 spells CASSRYNWLQSRANVLTF. The CDR3 nucleotides are TGTGCCAGCAGTCGGTACAACTGGCTACAAAGTCGGGCCAACGTCCTGACTTTC.

In this sample, this clone turned up a few times. This chain connects TRBV28 to TRBJ1-5; D is unresolved. Trimming cost V 8 bases and J 4 bases, with 12 bases left between them. Germline lookup yields CDR1 MDHEN and CDR2 SYDVKM. The CDR3 is 13 amino acids. CDR3 sequence (DNA): TGTGCCAGCGGTCCTACGATTAATCAGCCCCAGCATTTT. Translation: CASGPTINQPQHF.

The chain links TRBV4-1 to TRBJ2-7; TRBD1 is a possible D gene (6 bases). The CDR3 is 15 residues long. Between the trimmed V and J ends, which lost 1 base and 2 bases, there was a span of 12 bases. The germline CDR1 and CDR2 sequences are MGHRA and YSYEKL. The CDR3 DNA is TGCGCCAGCAGCCAAGTGACAGGTGAGACCTACGAGCAGTACTTC. Its protein product is CASSQVTGETYEQYF.

The chain links TRBV19 to TRBJ2-7, with D possibly being TRBD1 (6 bases). V was clipped by 5 bases and J by 5 bases, with 16 bases between them. The CDR3 runs 14 residues. The germline V gene encodes CDR1 LNHDA and CDR2 SQIVND (reference sequence). The CDR3 is CASSWRQGFHEQYF. The CDR3 DNA follows: TGTGCCAGTAGTTGGCGGCAGGGGTTCCACGAGCAGTACTTC.

V usage is TRBV6-1 and J usage is TRBJ1-1, with D uncertain. The V gene's germline CDR1 is MNHNS and CDR2 SASEGT. The CDR3 extends over 12 amino acids. V was trimmed by 3 bases and J by 8 bases, leaving 10 bases between them. This chain's CDR3 is CASSDSPTEAFF. Here the CDR3 DNA reads TGTGCCAGCAGTGACAGCCCCACCGAAGCTTTCTTT.

This chain connects TRBV4-1 to TRBJ2-7, with 14 bases matching TRBD2. The CDR3 spans 17 residues. The V gene's germline CDR1 is MGHRA and CDR2 YSYEKL. V was pared by 1 base and J by 4 bases, with 6 bases of the junction left unmatched. DNA for the CDR3: TGCGCCAGCAGCCAAGCCCTGACTAGCGGGGGGGCTTACGAGCAGTACTTC. Encoded protein: CASSQALTSGGAYEQYF.

This chain connects TRBV11-2 to TRBJ2-3, with TRBD2 matching over 8 bases. This CDR3 region has 16 residues. Germline values: CDR1 SGHAT, CDR2 FQNNGV. The ends lost 3 bases at V and 2 bases at J; junction bases unmatched: 7. CDR3 DNA: TGTGCCAGCAGCTTCTCCGGCGGGGGGAACACAGATACGCAGTATTTT. This codes for CASSFSGGGNTDTQYF.

V gene TRBV2 combines with J gene TRBJ2-7, with 7 bases lining up with TRBD1. Germline V gene sequence: CDR1 SNHLY, CDR2 FYNNEI. With V trimmed by 4 bases and J by 2 bases, 2 bases remained unmatched. CDR3 length: 13 amino acids. This chain's CDR3 is CASSVGTAYEQYF. The CDR3 DNA sequence: TGTGCCAGCAGTGTCGGGACAGCCTACGAGCAGTACTTC.

CDR3 loop: CASSLRGGLMNTEAFF. CDR3 in DNA: TGTGCCAGTAGCCTAAGGGGGGGACTGATGAACACTGAAGCTTTCTTT. This chain links TRBV19 with TRBJ1-1; the D gene is possibly TRBD1 (6 bases). The CDR3 has 16 residues. V was clipped by 6 bases and J by 0 bases, with 17 bases between them. Germline V gene sequence: CDR1 LNHDA, CDR2 SQIVND (reference sequence).

The chain carries TRBV7-8 and TRBJ1-4, with a tentative D call TRBD1 (6 bases). The CDR3 extends over 15 amino acids. Germline V CDR1 and CDR2: SGHVS, FQNEAQ. The V end was cut by 5 bases, the J end by 5 bases, with 15 bases between. The CDR3 protein is CASSPRTEFNEKLFF. The DNA of the CDR3 is TGTGCCAGCAGCCCCAGGACAGAATTCAATGAAAAACTGTTTTTT.

The V and J genes are TRBV28 and TRBJ2-7; 9 positions match TRBD1. The CDR3 has 14 residues. Trimming cost V 6 bases and J 7 bases; bases outside gene matches: 10. Germline assignment: CDR1 MDHEN and CDR2 SYDVKM. The CDR3 DNA sequence: TGTGCCAGCAGCCCGACAGGGGGTAGAGAAGAGCAGTACTTC. Protein sequence: CASSPTGGREEQYF.

The genes are TRBV10-3 and TRBJ2-2; D is ambiguous. The CDR3 is made up of 14 amino acids. Germline V gene data show CDR1 as ENHRY and CDR2 as SYGVKD. V lost 7 bases to trimming and J lost 3 bases, with 12 bases between them. In DNA, the CDR3 is TGTGCCATCACCCCAGGTCGGGACACCGGGGAGCTGTTTTTT. Amino acids: CAITPGRDTGELFF.

The chain uses TRBV7-9 and TRBJ1-2, with 12 bases aligning to TRBD1. Germline CDR1 and CDR2: SEHNR and FQNEAQ (reference sequence). The V gene end was trimmed by 4 bases and the J gene end by 8 bases; junction bases not matched to a gene: 5. CDR3 length equals 14 residues. The CDR3 nucleotides read TGTGCCAGCAGCTCTGGGACAGGGGGCGAGGGCTACACCTTC. Protein product: CASSSGTGGEGYTF.